Below, 31 T cell receptor beta chains from the same sample are listed, as sequenced in a study of shared clonotypes between healthy human individuals (dated by TCRdb to 2018 to 2021). The library was obtained by the immunoSEQ multiplex PCR assay. TCRdb carries this immuneACCESS record with in-frame sequences only. Its versions omit some clonotypes, under half of them owing to an unresolved V gene in the studies checked, with the rest unexplained. Counted in this sample were more than 550,000 clones; less than 95% of them appeared once. The top ten hold 34% of the sample. The source material was memory CD8+ T cells from PBMCs. The sample's cell subset or site, from its label and the paper: CD45RO+ cells pooled with CCR7-negative TemRA cells. The receptors here all came from a young man in good health. Some clones in this sample may be carry-over from other donors' samples.

This chain links TRBV6-5 with TRBJ2-1; D is ambiguous. In germline, CDR1 is MNHEY, CDR2 SVGAGI. This CDR3 is built from 12 residues. Deletions cut 6 bases from V and 9 bases from J, with 12 bases between. CDR3 bases: TGTGCCAGCAGCCCTGTTTCGGGTGAGCAGTTCTTC. It translates to CASSPVSGEQFF.

This clone has a count of ten or more. In nucleotides, the CDR3 is TGTGCCAGCAGTTTACATCCGGATCGGGCGGAAGCTTTCTTT. This sequence encodes CASSLHPDRAEAFF. J is TRBJ1-1 and V is TRBV27; D call uncertain. Germline V gene sequence: CDR1 MNHEY, CDR2 SMNVEV (reference sequence). V shed 2 bases and J shed 8 bases, with 15 bases lying between them. The length of the CDR3 is 14 residues.

This chain uses TRBV6-5 with TRBJ2-3; a possible D gene is TRBD2 (5 bases). The CDR3 sequence is 15 residues long. CDR1 is MNHEY and CDR2 is SVGAGI in the germline V gene. V was trimmed by 2 bases and J by 3 bases, leaving 12 bases between them. In DNA, the CDR3 is TGTGCCAGCAGTTACGCCGAGGGTGGTACAGATACGCAGTATTTT. It translates to CASSYAEGGTDTQYF.

V gene TRBV28 combines with J gene TRBJ2-7; weak D call: TRBD2 (6 bases). V was trimmed by 5 bases and J by 6 bases, leaving 11 bases between them. Germline lookup yields CDR1 MDHEN and CDR2 SYDVKM. The CDR3 length is 12 residues. CDR3 loop: CASSTAGIEQYF. Here the CDR3 DNA reads TGTGCCAGCAGTACGGCGGGGATCGAGCAGTACTTC. Looking up the rest from reference TRBV28 and TRBJ2-7 gives the full variable domain: DVKVTQSSRYLVKRTGEKVFLECVQDMDHENMFWYRQDPGLGLRLIYFSYDVKMKEKGDIPEGYSVSREKKERFSLILESASTNQTSMYLCASSTAGIEQYFGPGTRLTVT.

The chain is built from TRBV7-2 and TRBJ2-2, with 11 bases identical to TRBD2. CDR1 and CDR2 from the germline V gene are SGHTA and FQGNSA. With 8 bases clipped from V and 1 base from J, the junction kept 6 bases outside the gene matches. This CDR3 is 16 amino acids long. CDR3: CASRTGTSGNTGELFF. DNA for the CDR3: TGTGCCAGCCGAACTGGGACTAGCGGGAACACCGGGGAGCTGTTTTTT.

The V call is TRBV10-2, the J call TRBJ2-5; D is uncertain. Germline V lookup: CDR1 WSHSY, CDR2 SAAADI. The CDR3 sequence is 12 residues long. The V end lost 0 bases, the J end lost 6 bases, and 5 bases lay between the germline ends. The CDR3 region has the DNA TGCGCCAGCAGTGAGTCGGGAAAGACCCAGTACTTC. Amino acid sequence: CASSESGKTQYF.

The chain recombines TRBV7-6 with TRBJ2-5; 9 bases line up with TRBD2. V lost 6 bases to trimming and J lost 1 base; unmatched junction nucleotides: 3. CDR1 is SGHVS and CDR2 is FNYEAQ in the germline V gene. The CDR3 runs to 14 residues. This CDR3 reads CASRQGLAQETQYF. CDR3 bases: TGTGCCAGCAGGCAGGGACTAGCCCAAGAGACCCAGTACTTC.

J is TRBJ2-5 and V is TRBV28, with a weak D call TRBD1 (5 bases). Trimming left V 3 bases short and J 5 bases short, with 25 bases between. The CDR3 extends over 18 amino acids. Germline-derived CDR1 and CDR2 are MDHEN and SYDVKM. CDR3 nucleotides: TGTGCCAGCAGTTTTAGGACAAGCGAGGAGTACCCCCAGGAGACCCAGTACTTC. It codes for CASSFRTSEEYPQETQYF.

The CDR3 nucleotides read TGTGCCAGTAGTAGCGACCGGGACATTCTGAATGAAGCTTTCTTT. This codes for CASSSDRDILNEAFF. The genes are TRBV19 and TRBJ1-1; D possibly corresponds to TRBD1 (6 bases). CDR1 is LNHDA, CDR2 SQIVND, per germline (reference sequence). This CDR3 has 15 amino acids. Trimming removed 4 bases at V and 7 bases at J, with 19 bases between.

This chain links TRBV7-9 with TRBJ2-7; D possibly matches TRBD1 or TRBD2 (6 bases each). Germline assignment: CDR1 SEHNR and CDR2 FQNEAQ (reference sequence). Trimming took off 1 base at V and 3 bases at J, with 10 bases between the two ends. The CDR3 covers 14 residues. CDR3 nucleotides: TGTGCCAGCAGCTTAGGGGGGGCCCTCTACGAGCAGTACTTC. Amino acid sequence: CASSLGGALYEQYF.

Here the CDR3 reads CASSGDRGYEQYF. Here the CDR3 DNA reads TGTGCCAGCAGTGGGGACAGGGGATACGAGCAGTACTTC. This chain joins TRBV2 and TRBJ2-7; TRBD1 matches 10 bases. The J segment lost 4 bases and the V segment lost 4 bases, leaving 1 base of the junction unmatched. CDR1 is SNHLY and CDR2 is FYNNEI in the germline V gene. The CDR3 totals 13 residues.

The chain links TRBV29-1 to TRBJ2-2; a possible D gene is TRBD2 (5 bases). The CDR3 contains 15 residues. Germline V lookup: CDR1 SQVTM, CDR2 ANQGSEA. Trimming removed 2 bases from V and 6 bases from J, with 16 bases in between. In nucleotides, the CDR3 is TGCAGCGTTGAACACTCGGGATTGGTTCCCGGGGAGCTGTTTTTT. Residues: CSVEHSGLVPGELFF.

The chain links TRBV4-1 to TRBJ2-7; TRBD2 aligns across 7 bases. The germline gives CDR1 MGHRA, CDR2 YSYEKL. CDR3 length: 15 residues. V lost 6 bases, J lost 2 bases, and 10 bases stayed unmatched. The CDR3 protein is CASSIGLAVTYEQYF. CDR3 bases: TGCGCCAGCAGTATCGGCCTAGCGGTAACCTACGAGCAGTACTTC.

V is TRBV15 and J is TRBJ1-5; a weak D match, TRBD1 (5 bases). Germline lookup yields CDR1 LNHNV and CDR2 YYDKDF (reference sequence). Trimming stripped 2 bases from V and 4 bases from J, with 9 bases between. The CDR3 extends over 14 amino acids. This chain's CDR3 is CATSRTPGNQPQHF. CDR3 bases: TGTGCCACCAGCAGAACCCCAGGGAATCAGCCCCAGCATTTT.

The chain carries TRBV5-4 and TRBJ2-3; the D call may be TRBD1 or TRBD2 (5 bases each). The CDR3 consists of 17 residues. Between the trimmed V and J ends, which lost 4 bases and 6 bases, there was a span of 24 bases. CDR1 is SGHNT, CDR2 YYREEE, per germline (reference sequence). The CDR3 DNA follows: TGTGCCAGCAGCCTATCACCGGGGCAGCCCGGCGCGGATACGCAGTATTTT. This codes for CASSLSPGQPGADTQYF.

The V gene is TRBV7-9, the J gene TRBJ2-7; D is perhaps TRBD1 (6 bases). CDR1 SEHNR and CDR2 FQNEAQ come from the germline V gene (reference sequence). The CDR3 contains 16 residues. Trimming shortened V by 2 bases and J by 3 bases, and 17 bases separated the two germline ends. CDR3 nucleotide sequence: TGTGCCAGCAGCTTAACAGGGCAGGGACATATCTACGAGCAGTACTTC. Protein: CASSLTGQGHIYEQYF.

With regard to this clone: Within the sample, other DNA sequences also encode this same CDR3. The CDR3: CASSLATSYEQYF. CDR3 nucleotides: TGTGCCAGCAGCTTAGCCACCTCGTACGAGCAGTACTTC. The chain is built from TRBV7-9 and TRBJ2-7; D gene uncertain. Germline CDR1 is SEHNR and CDR2 is FQNEAQ (reference sequence). The V and J ends lost 0 bases and 4 bases respectively, with 7 bases between them. The CDR3 length is 13 residues.

This sequence joins TRBV4-3 and TRBJ2-1; tentative D call: TRBD2 (5 bases). V was cut by 4 bases and J by 0 bases, with 7 bases left in between. The germline gives CDR1 LGHNA, CDR2 YSLEER. The CDR3 has 14 amino acids. CDR3 sequence reads: CASSLGSSYNEQFF. CDR3 DNA sequence: TGCGCCAGCAGCCTGGGGAGCTCCTACAATGAGCAGTTCTTC.

The rearrangement uses TRBV4-1 and TRBJ2-7, with D perhaps TRBD1 (6 bases). Germline V gene sequence: CDR1 MGHRA, CDR2 YSYEKL. The CDR3 spans 15 residues. V was pared by 0 bases and J by 2 bases, with 11 bases between. CDR3 nucleotides: TGCGCCAGCAGCCAAGAAGGCAGGGGTCCCTACGAGCAGTACTTC. Translation: CASSQEGRGPYEQYF.

The J gene is TRBJ1-2, the V gene TRBV7-9; D may be TRBD1 (6 bases). The V gene's germline CDR1 is SEHNR and CDR2 FQNEAQ (reference sequence). Deletions cut 5 bases from V and 6 bases from J, with 16 bases between. The CDR3 is 14 amino acids. Here the CDR3 reads CASSLEGQIDGYTF. Here the CDR3 DNA reads TGTGCCAGCAGCCTAGAAGGACAGATCGATGGCTACACCTTC.

This chain joins TRBV7-9 and TRBJ1-5; D possibly corresponds to TRBD1 (5 bases). Per germline, CDR1 SEHNR and CDR2 FQNEAQ (reference sequence). Trimming left V 5 bases short and J 4 bases short, with 18 bases between. This CDR3 region has 16 residues. The DNA for the CDR3 is TGTGCCAGCAGCACGAGCGGGACGGATTTTAATCAGCCCCAGCATTTT. Its translation is CASSTSGTDFNQPQHF.

The CDR3 DNA reads as TGTGCCAGCAGCTTAGATTGGGGTTCCGAGACCCAGTACTTC. Translated, it gives CASSLDWGSETQYF. The chain combines TRBV7-8 with TRBJ2-7; no clear D gene. Matching the DNA end better, TRBJ2-5 makes the J call doubtful. The germline gives CDR1 SGHVS, CDR2 FQNEAQ. This CDR3 region has 14 residues.

This clone is a singleton in its sample. The chain links TRBV7-6 to TRBJ2-1; D is perhaps TRBD1 or TRBD2 (5 bases each). Germline CDR1 is SGHVS and CDR2 is FNYEAQ. The CDR3 has 19 amino acids. V was shortened by 1 base and J by 0 bases, with 19 bases between the two germline ends. CDR3 loop: CASSLGGRKTRSSYNEQFF. CDR3 in DNA: TGTGCCAGCAGCTTAGGGGGACGGAAGACTCGTAGCTCCTACAATGAGCAGTTCTTC. Filled out from reference TRBV7-6 and TRBJ2-1, the complete variable domain reads GAGVSQSPRYKVTKRGQDVALRCDPISGHVSLYWYRQALGQGPEFLTYFNYEAQQDKSGLPNDRFSAERPEGSISTLTIQRTEQRDSAMYRCASSLGGRKTRSSYNEQFFGPGTRLTVL.

Written as DNA, the CDR3 is TGTGCCATCGCAGGGGGAGCTTTCTTT. The encoded protein is CAIAGGAFF. The rearrangement uses TRBV6-1 and TRBJ1-1; 7 bases map to TRBD1. The V gene's germline CDR1 is MNHNS and CDR2 SASEGT. With V trimmed by 10 bases and J by 10 bases, 3 bases remained unmatched. The CDR3 has 9 amino acids.

V gene TRBV28 combines with J gene TRBJ2-1; D perhaps matches TRBD2 (5 bases). In germline, CDR1 is MDHEN, CDR2 SYDVKM. Trimming removed 7 bases from V and 7 bases from J, with 8 bases in between. This CDR3 is 11 amino acids long. CDR3 sequence reads: CASMRGNEQFF. The CDR3 DNA is TGTGCCAGCATGAGAGGGAATGAGCAGTTCTTC.

The CDR3 reads CASSPDRNYGYTF. CDR3 sequence (DNA): TGTGCCAGCAGCCCAGACAGAAACTATGGCTACACCTTC. The rearrangement links TRBV9 to TRBJ1-2, with a possible D match to TRBD1 (5 bases). The CDR3 extends over 13 amino acids. Germline V gene lookup returns CDR1 SGDLS and CDR2 YYNGEE. V dropped 4 bases and J dropped 2 bases, with 9 bases sitting between them.

The J gene is TRBJ2-1, the V gene TRBV27; 8 positions match TRBD2. Germline CDR1 is MNHEY and CDR2 is SMNVEV (reference sequence). The CDR3 spans 16 residues. Germline trimming cut 6 bases from V and 0 bases from J; bases unmatched to any gene: 7. DNA for the CDR3: TGTGCCAGCAGCACCTACCGGGAGGGCTCCTACAATGAGCAGTTCTTC. Its translation: CASSTYREGSYNEQFF.

V usage is TRBV10-3 and J usage is TRBJ1-5, with TRBD1 matching over 7 bases. CDR3 length: 16 amino acids. Germline-derived CDR1 and CDR2 are ENHRY and SYGVKD. The trim removed 5 bases at V and 2 bases at J, leaving 9 bases unmatched. The CDR3 spells CAISSQGRSGNQPQHF. The CDR3 nucleotides read TGTGCCATCAGTTCACAGGGGCGGAGTGGCAATCAGCCCCAGCATTTT.

The CDR3, as DNA: TGCAGCGCCAGCCCTCAGAGGGAGAGCACAGATACGCAGTATTTT. It yields the protein CSASPQRESTDTQYF. The rearrangement links TRBV29-1 to TRBJ2-3; D perhaps matches TRBD2 (5 bases). Trimming removed 7 bases at V and 0 bases at J, with 17 bases between. This CDR3 comprises 15 residues. CDR1 and CDR2 (germline): SQVTM, ANQGSEA.

The J gene is TRBJ2-1, the V gene TRBV12-5; weak D call: TRBD2 (5 bases). Germline V CDR1 and CDR2: LGHNT, FRNRAP. The V gene lost 7 bases and the J gene lost 4 bases, with 17 bases spanning the gap. The CDR3 runs to 15 residues. CDR3 protein: CASAVSGERYNEQFF. Written as DNA, the CDR3 is TGTGCTAGTGCCGTAAGCGGAGAGCGGTACAATGAGCAGTTCTTC.

This chain connects TRBV29-1 to TRBJ1-4; D ambiguous. From germline, CDR1 is SQVTM and CDR2 ANQGSEA. CDR3 length equals 12 residues. Deletions cut 0 bases from V and 14 bases from J, with 13 bases between. CDR3 nucleotides: TGCAGCGTTGAAGACATCCGGGAGGGTCTGTTTTTT. It encodes CSVEDIREGLFF.